In this sample, the clone carrying this TCR beta chain turned up a few times. Its target is unknown. The sample originates from a study of vaccination effects on CD4 cells after COVID-19. Whole-study findings and limits: Clones induced by infection and by vaccine showed marked clonal contraction late after vaccination.

The length of the CDR3 is 15 residues. V lost 0 bases and J lost 6, with 12 bases in between. Germline V gives CDR1 SGHNT, CDR2 YYREEE (reference sequence). Sequencing used immunoSEQ multiplex PCR; TCRdb keeps in-frame clones, though not all of them. The data show fewer than 60,000 clones, 78% seen once. With around ten days of culture completed, CD4+ T cells were isolated. Two-dose BNT162b2 or mRNA-1273 vaccination was given to participants. Cells had half their medium changed to IL-2 medium on days 3 and 7. This clonotype was obtained from a human donor who received a COVID-19 vaccine. V is TRBV5-4 and J is TRBJ2-2; no firm D call. The source was CD4+ T cells from PBMCs cultured without peptide, collected after COVID-19 vaccination. This CDR3 is CASSLGTGAAGELFF. In DNA, the CDR3 is TGTGCCAGCAGCTTGGGGACCGGTGCGGCCGGGGAGCTGTTTTTT.